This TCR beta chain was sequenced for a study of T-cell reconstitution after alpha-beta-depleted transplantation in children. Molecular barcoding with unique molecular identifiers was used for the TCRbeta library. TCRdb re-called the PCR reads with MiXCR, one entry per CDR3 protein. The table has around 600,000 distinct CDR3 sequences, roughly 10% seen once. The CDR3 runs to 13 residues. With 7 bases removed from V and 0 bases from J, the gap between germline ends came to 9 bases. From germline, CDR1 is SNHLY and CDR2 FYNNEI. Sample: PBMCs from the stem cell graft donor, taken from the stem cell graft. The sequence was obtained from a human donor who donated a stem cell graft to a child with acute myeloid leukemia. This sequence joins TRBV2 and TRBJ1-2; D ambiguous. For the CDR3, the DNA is TGTGCCAGCAATCCGACATCTAACTATGGCTACACCTTC. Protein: CASNPTSNYGYTF.